The 21 T cell receptor beta chains given below trace back to one sample, sequenced in a study of cytotoxic CD8 clonotypes in ibrutinib-treated CLL. The data were produced by immunoSEQ multiplex PCR, yet TCRdb's version contains in-frame clones alone and is incomplete. This repertoire shows roughly 160,000 clones, about four fifths found once; its top ten account for 3.5% to 5.5%. The source was PBMCs, collected after 24 months of ibrutinib treatment. The source is a human donor with chronic lymphocytic leukemia.

The V call is TRBV11-2, the J call TRBJ1-1; D unresolved. Germline loops: CDR1 SGHAT, CDR2 FQNNGV. CDR3 length: 13 residues. V was clipped by 1 base and J by 5 bases, with 8 bases between them. CDR3 amino acids: CASSLGSKTEAFF. The CDR3 nucleotides read TGTGCCAGCAGCTTAGGCTCCAAGACTGAAGCTTTCTTT.

This clone is a singleton in its sample. The V gene is TRBV7-2, the J gene TRBJ2-2; 8 positions match TRBD2. V lost 4 bases to trimming and J lost 7 bases; unmatched junction nucleotides: 8. The CDR3 loop spans 15 amino acids. Germline lookup yields CDR1 SGHTA and CDR2 FQGNSA. The CDR3 is CASSSLSGTGGELFF. The CDR3 bases are TGTGCCAGCAGCTCTCTTAGCGGGACGGGCGGGGAGCTGTTTTTT.

This sequence joins TRBV4-1 and TRBJ1-4; D is unclear. Germline assignment: CDR1 MGHRA and CDR2 YSYEKL. The CDR3 runs 14 residues. V was pared by 1 base and J by 8 bases, with 11 bases between. The CDR3 protein is CASSQVDLREKLFF. The CDR3 DNA reads as TGCGCCAGCAGCCAAGTCGACCTGAGGGAAAAACTGTTTTTT.

The chain has TRBV11-2 and TRBJ1-3; D may be TRBD1 (6 bases). Trimming took 1 base from V and 0 from J, leaving 10 bases between them. The CDR3 has 16 residues. Germline V lookup: CDR1 SGHAT, CDR2 FQNNGV. The CDR3 DNA follows: TGTGCCAGCAGCTTAGCAGGACAGACCTCTGGAAACACCATATATTTT. It specifies CASSLAGQTSGNTIYF.

Notes on this clone: This specimen includes other DNA sequences encoding the same CDR3. J is TRBJ1-1 and V is TRBV18; D is undetermined. The CDR3 covers 12 residues. V shed 3 bases and J shed 2 bases, with 4 bases lying between them. Germline V gives CDR1 KGHSH, CDR2 LQKENI. The DNA for the CDR3 is TGTGCCAGCTCACCCCGAAACACTGAAGCTTTCTTT. It specifies CASSPRNTEAFF.

The gene calls are TRBV6-1 and TRBJ2-3, with 12 bases fitting TRBD1. Per the germline V gene, CDR1 is MNHNS and CDR2 is SASEGT. With V trimmed by 6 bases and J by 7 bases, 8 bases remained unmatched. The CDR3 has 15 amino acids. CDR3 coding DNA: TGTGCCAGCAGGACCGGGACAGGGGGCGCAAATACGCAGTATTTT. Its translation is CASRTGTGGANTQYF.

The J gene is TRBJ2-3, the V gene TRBV5-4; D is possibly TRBD2 (7 bases). Germline assignment: CDR1 SGHNT and CDR2 YYREEE (reference sequence). The CDR3 extends over 15 amino acids. V lost 4 bases and J 1 base, leaving 13 bases between the germline ends. The CDR3 spells CASSGRGTGTDTQYF. In DNA form, the CDR3 reads TGTGCCAGCAGCGGGAGGGGGACGGGCACAGATACGCAGTATTTT.

The chain combines TRBV6-4 with TRBJ2-1, with D perhaps TRBD1 or TRBD2 (6 bases each). The CDR3 has 15 residues. Germline V gives CDR1 MRHNA, CDR2 SNTAGT. V was shortened by 0 bases and J by 2 bases, with 8 bases between the two germline ends. The CDR3 DNA reads TGTGCCAGCAGTGACTCGGGGGGCCCCTACAATGAGCAGTTCTTC. Protein: CASSDSGGPYNEQFF.

The rearrangement links TRBV28 to TRBJ2-7; D might be TRBD2 (7 bases). Germline V gene sequence: CDR1 MDHEN, CDR2 SYDVKM. The CDR3 is 14 amino acids. Trimming removed 3 bases from V and 4 bases from J, with 13 bases in between. The CDR3: CASSLVGGAYEQYF. Written as DNA, the CDR3 is TGTGCCAGCAGTTTGGTTGGGGGGGCATACGAGCAGTACTTC.

The rearrangement links TRBV7-8 to TRBJ2-1; the D is unclear. The CDR3 has 15 amino acids. The ends were cut back, 4 bases at V and 6 bases at J, with 16 bases in the middle. CDR1 and CDR2 (germline): SGHVS, FQNEAQ. CDR3 DNA: TGTGCCAGCAGCTACGTAAGCATGTATGGCAATGAGCAGTTCTTC. Amino acids: CASSYVSMYGNEQFF.

The chain has TRBV5-1 and TRBJ1-5; 9 bases align to TRBD1. Unmatched junction bases numbered 4, after V lost 1 base and J lost 5 bases. CDR3 length: 15 residues. CDR1 is SGHRS, CDR2 YFSETQ, per germline. The CDR3 protein is CASSLSGQGDQPQHF. The CDR3 DNA follows: TGCGCCAGCAGCTTGTCGGGACAGGGTGATCAGCCCCAGCATTTT.

The count of this clone is one. The chain couples TRBV4-2 to TRBJ1-1; D remains unclear. V lost 0 bases and J 4 bases, leaving 12 bases between the germline ends. Germline CDR1 is LGHNA and CDR2 is YNFKEQ. The CDR3 contains 15 residues. CDR3 loop: CASSQDSAATTEAFF. DNA of the CDR3: TGTGCCAGCAGCCAAGATTCCGCTGCAACCACTGAAGCTTTCTTT.

The rearrangement joins TRBV5-1 to TRBJ1-6, with 8 nucleotides matching TRBD1. The junction had 8 bases not matched to a gene; V was cut back by 3 bases and J by 0 bases. CDR1 and CDR2 from the germline V gene are SGHRS and YFSETQ. This CDR3 spans 18 amino acids. CDR3 in amino acids: CASSCPGQVSSYNSPLHF. The DNA of the CDR3 is TGCGCCAGCAGCTGCCCGGGACAGGTAAGCTCCTATAATTCACCCCTCCACTTT.

This chain links TRBV5-6 with TRBJ2-7, with 7 bases aligning to TRBD2. The CDR3 sequence is 14 residues long. With V trimmed by 3 bases and J by 7 bases, 10 bases remained unmatched. Germline V gene sequence: CDR1 SGHDT, CDR2 YYEEEE. CDR3 protein: CASSWGTGGGEQYF. DNA of the CDR3: TGTGCCAGCAGCTGGGGGACCGGGGGAGGGGAGCAGTACTTC.

This clone has only one observation. The chain joins TRBV30 to TRBJ1-3, with D perhaps TRBD1 (6 bases). CDR1 is GTSNPN, CDR2 SVGIG, per germline (reference sequence). Trimming left V 1 base short and J 4 bases short, with 8 bases between. This CDR3 contains 13 residues. CDR3 sequence (DNA): TGTGCCTGGAGTGCAGGGGACGGAAACACCATATATTTT. Its translation is CAWSAGDGNTIYF.

CDR3 loop: CASSQGGTEAFF. The CDR3 DNA reads as TGTGCCAGCAGTCAGGGGGGCACTGAAGCTTTCTTT. The rearrangement uses TRBV7-6 and TRBJ1-1; 7 bases fit TRBD1. The junction had 2 bases not matched to a gene; V was cut back by 6 bases and J by 4 bases. The CDR3 contains 12 residues. From germline, CDR1 is SGHVS and CDR2 FNYEAQ.

The chain carries TRBV7-2 and TRBJ2-7, with D tentatively TRBD1 or TRBD2 (5 bases each). Germline V CDR1 and CDR2: SGHTA, FQGNSA. This CDR3 region has 14 residues. The V and J ends lost 3 bases and 3 bases respectively, with 12 bases between them. The CDR3 sequence is CASSFGNRLYEQYF. The CDR3 DNA reads TGTGCCAGCAGCTTCGGGAACAGGCTCTACGAGCAGTACTTC.

V and J are TRBV15 and TRBJ1-5; D ambiguous. Germline loops: CDR1 LNHNV, CDR2 YYDKDF (reference sequence). V was shortened by 10 bases and J by 0 bases, with 13 bases between the two germline ends. This CDR3 contains 14 residues. DNA of the CDR3: TGTGCCAGCGGGCCGGATTATAGCAATCAGCCCCAGCATTTT. It specifies CASGPDYSNQPQHF.

V gene TRBV6-6 combines with J gene TRBJ2-7, with 8 bases fitting TRBD1. Losses at the gene ends were 6 bases for V and 1 base for J; bases not matched to a gene: 2. Germline V gene sequence: CDR1 MNHNY, CDR2 SVGAGI (reference sequence). CDR3 length: 13 amino acids. CDR3 protein: CASRRTGSYEQYF. CDR3 coding DNA: TGTGCCAGCAGAAGGACAGGGTCCTACGAGCAGTACTTC.

The chain is built from TRBV7-8 and TRBJ1-4; D gene uncertain. Trimming removed 5 bases from V and 4 bases from J, with 14 bases in between. The germline V gene has CDR1 SGHVS and CDR2 FQNEAQ. The CDR3 consists of 15 residues. In DNA form, the CDR3 reads TGTGCCAGCAGCCCCATGGGAACGGATAATGAAAAACTGTTTTTT. It translates to CASSPMGTDNEKLFF.

The chain combines TRBV7-2 with TRBJ1-1; no reliable D call. The length of the CDR3 is 13 residues. Trimming took off 1 base at V and 1 base at J, with 4 bases between the two ends. CDR1 SGHTA and CDR2 FQGNSA come from the germline V gene. The CDR3 nucleotides read TGTGCCAGCAGCTTAGACCCGAACACTGAAGCTTTCTTT. It encodes CASSLDPNTEAFF.